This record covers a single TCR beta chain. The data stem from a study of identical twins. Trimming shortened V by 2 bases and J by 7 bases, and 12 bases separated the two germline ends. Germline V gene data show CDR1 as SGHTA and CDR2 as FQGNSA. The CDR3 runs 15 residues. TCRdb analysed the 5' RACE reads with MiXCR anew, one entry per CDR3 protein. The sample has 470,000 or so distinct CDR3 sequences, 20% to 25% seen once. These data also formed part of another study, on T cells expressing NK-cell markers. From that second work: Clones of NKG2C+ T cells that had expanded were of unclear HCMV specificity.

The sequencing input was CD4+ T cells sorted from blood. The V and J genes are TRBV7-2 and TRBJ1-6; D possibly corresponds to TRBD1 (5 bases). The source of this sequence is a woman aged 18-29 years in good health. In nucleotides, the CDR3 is TGTGCCAGCAGCTTACGTCGGGGCAGAAATTCACCCCTCCACTTT. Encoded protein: CASSLRRGRNSPLHF.